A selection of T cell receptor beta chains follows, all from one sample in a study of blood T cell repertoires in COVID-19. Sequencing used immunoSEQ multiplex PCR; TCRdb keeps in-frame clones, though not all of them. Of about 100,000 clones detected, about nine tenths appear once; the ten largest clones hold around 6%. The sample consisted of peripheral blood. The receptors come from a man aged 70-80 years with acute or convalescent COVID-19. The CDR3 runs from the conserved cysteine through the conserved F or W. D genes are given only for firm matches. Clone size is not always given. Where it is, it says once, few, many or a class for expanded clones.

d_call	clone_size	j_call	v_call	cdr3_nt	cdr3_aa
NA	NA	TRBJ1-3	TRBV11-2	TGTGCCAGCAGCTCGACTAACAGCCTTGGAAACACCATATATTTT	CASSSTNSLGNTIYF
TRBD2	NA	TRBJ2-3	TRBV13	TGTGCCAGCAGCTCACCCAGCCTAGCGGGAGGGGTAGATACGCAGTATTTT	CASSSPSLAGGVDTQYF
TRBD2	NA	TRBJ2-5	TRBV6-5	TGTGCCAGCAGCCGGACTAGAATTGTAGAGACCCAGTACTTC	CASSRTRIVETQYF
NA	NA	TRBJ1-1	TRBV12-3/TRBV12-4	TGTGCCAGCAGTTCCTACAGGGCCGCTGAAGCTTTCTTT	CASSSYRAAEAFF
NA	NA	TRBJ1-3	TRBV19	TGTGCCAGTAGTATAGATACAGCGGACTCTGGAAACACCATATATTTT	CASSIDTADSGNTIYF
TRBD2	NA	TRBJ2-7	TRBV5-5	TGTGCCAGCAGCTTGGGGGCTAGCGGCTCCTACGAGCAGTACTTC	CASSLGASGSYEQYF
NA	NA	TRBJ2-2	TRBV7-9	TGTGCCAGCTTCGCCGCGGGGGCCGACACCGGGGAGCTGTTTTTT	CASFAAGADTGELFF
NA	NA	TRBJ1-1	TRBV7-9	TGTGCCAGCAGCCCCCGTGCAGAGGGGGGGACTGAAGCTTTCTTT	CASSPRAEGGTEAFF
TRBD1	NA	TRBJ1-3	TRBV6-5	TGTGCCAGCAGTTACTCGGGACAGATCTCTGGAAACACCATATATTTT	CASSYSGQISGNTIYF
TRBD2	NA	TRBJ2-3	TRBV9	TGTGCCAGCAGCGTATTAGCGGGAGGGACAGATACGCAGTATTTT	CASSVLAGGTDTQYF
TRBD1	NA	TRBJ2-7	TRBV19	TGTGCCAGTAGTATGGCCTTACAGGGGATCTACGAGCAGTACTTC	CASSMALQGIYEQYF
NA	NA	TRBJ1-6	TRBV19	TGTGCCAGTAGTACCAGGGTTTACCAATCACCCCTCCACTTT	CASSTRVYQSPLHF
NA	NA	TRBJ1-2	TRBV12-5	TGTGCTAGTTTCGGGGTATTTTATGGCTACACCTTC	CASFGVFYGYTF
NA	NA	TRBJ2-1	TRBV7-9	TGTGCCAGCAGCTTAAAGGACGGGATCACCTACAATGAGCAGTTCTTC	CASSLKDGITYNEQFF
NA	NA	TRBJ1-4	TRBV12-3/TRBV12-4	TGTGCCAGCAGCTTCCATGGAGACGCAAAACTGTTTTTT	CASSFHGDAKLFF
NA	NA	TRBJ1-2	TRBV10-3	TGTGCCATCAGTGAGGTGGGGGGATATGGCTACACCTTC	CAISEVGGYGYTF
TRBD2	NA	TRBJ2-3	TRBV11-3	TGTGCCAGCAGCCAGGGACAGATTGGACTAGCGGCGACAGATACGCAGTATTTT	CASSQGQIGLAATDTQYF
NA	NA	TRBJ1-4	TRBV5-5	TGTGCCAGCAGCTTGGGCGTCGGTGGGGGGATAAATGAAAAACTGTTTTTT	CASSLGVGGGINEKLFF
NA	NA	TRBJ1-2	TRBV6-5	TGTGCCAGCAGTTACTCGGGCAGGGGAAGGGGCTATGGCTACACCTTC	CASSYSGRGRGYGYTF
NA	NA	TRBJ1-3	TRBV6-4	TGTGCCATCGGGAGTGGGGCATATCCTGGAAACACCATATATTTT	CAIGSGAYPGNTIYF
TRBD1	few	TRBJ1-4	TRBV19	TGTGCCAGTAGTACCTCCTGGGACAGGGCGCCGTCTGCAACTAATGAAAAACTGTTTTTT	CASSTSWDRAPSATNEKLFF
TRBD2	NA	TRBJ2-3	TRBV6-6	TGTGCCAGCAGGCGGGGGGTCACAGATACGCAGTATTTT	CASRRGVTDTQYF
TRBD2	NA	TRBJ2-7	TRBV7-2	TGTGCCAGCAGCTCACCACAGGGACTAGCGGGGGGTGCAAGGAACGAGCAGTACTTC	CASSSPQGLAGGARNEQYF
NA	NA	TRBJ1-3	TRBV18	TGTGCCAGCTCACCGGTCGGGGCTGGAAACACCATATATTTT	CASSPVGAGNTIYF
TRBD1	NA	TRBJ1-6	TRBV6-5	TGTGCCAGCAGTTACACGACAGGGTATGGTTCACCCCTCCACTTT	CASSYTTGYGSPLHF
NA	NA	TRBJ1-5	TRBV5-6	TGTGCCAGCAGCTTAAGAGGGTCTAGCAATCAGCCCCAGCATTTT	CASSLRGSSNQPQHF
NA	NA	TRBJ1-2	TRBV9	TGTGCCAGCAGCTCAGGACAGACGAACTATGGCTACACCTTC	CASSSGQTNYGYTF
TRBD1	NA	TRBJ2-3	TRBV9	TGTGCCAGCAGCGTTAGGACAGGGGGCCCAGATACGCAGTATTTT	CASSVRTGGPDTQYF
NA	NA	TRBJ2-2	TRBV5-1	TGCGCCAGCAGCCTGGGACGGGCGAACACCGGGGAGCTGTTTTTT	CASSLGRANTGELFF
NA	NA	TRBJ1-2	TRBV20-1	TGCAGTGCTAGTGAGGGCCCAGGGGTAGCTAACTATGGCTACACCTTC	CSASEGPGVANYGYTF
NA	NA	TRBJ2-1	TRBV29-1	TGCAGCGTTGTTGCGCCGAGCTCCTACAATGAGCAGTTCTTC	CSVVAPSSYNEQFF
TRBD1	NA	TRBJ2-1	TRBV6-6	TGTGCCAGCAGTTACTCCCGGGACAGGGGGGGGGATGAGCAGTTCTTC	CASSYSRDRGGDEQFF
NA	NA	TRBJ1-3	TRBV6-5	TGTGCCAGCAGTTACGGAGGAAACTCTGGAAACACCATATATTTT	CASSYGGNSGNTIYF
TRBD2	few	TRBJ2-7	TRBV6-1	TGTGCCAGCAGTGAGTTAGCGGGAGGCGAGCAGTACTTC	CASSELAGGEQYF
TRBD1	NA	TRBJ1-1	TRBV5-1	TGCGCCAGCAGCTTGAGAGGGGGCCTGTACACTGAAGCTTTCTTT	CASSLRGGLYTEAFF
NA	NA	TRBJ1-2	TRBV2	TGTGCCAGCTCCAACGGGAGAAGTTACGATGGCTACACCTTC	CASSNGRSYDGYTF
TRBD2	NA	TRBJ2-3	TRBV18	TGTGCCAGCTCACCCGGACTAGGGAGCACAGATACGCAGTATTTT	CASSPGLGSTDTQYF
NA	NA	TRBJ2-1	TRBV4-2	TGTGCCAGCAGCCAATTCGTTGGACAGTCCAATGAGCAGTTCTTC	CASSQFVGQSNEQFF
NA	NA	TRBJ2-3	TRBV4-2	TGTGCCAGCAGCCAAGCGGCGGGAAGAACAGATACGCAGTATTTT	CASSQAAGRTDTQYF
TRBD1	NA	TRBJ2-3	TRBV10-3	TGTGCCATCAGAAGGGGGACAGGGACGGATACGCAGTATTTT	CAIRRGTGTDTQYF
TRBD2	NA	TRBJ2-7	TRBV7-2	TGTGCCAGCAGCTTAGTACGGCGGGAGGTCCGACTTAACGAGCAGTACTTC	CASSLVRREVRLNEQYF
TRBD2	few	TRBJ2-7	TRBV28	TGTGCCAGCAGTTTAGTGGCGGGAGGTGCCTACGAGCAGTACTTC	CASSLVAGGAYEQYF
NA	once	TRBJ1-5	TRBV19	TGTGCCAGTAGTATAGACAGGGGAAGCAATCAGCCCCAGCATTTT	CASSIDRGSNQPQHF
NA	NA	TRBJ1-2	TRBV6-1	TGTGCCAGCAGTGAAAAGAGTGCGGGGCATGGCTACACCTTC	CASSEKSAGHGYTF
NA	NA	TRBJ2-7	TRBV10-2	TGCGCCAGCAGTGCCAGGGGCTACGAGCAGTACTTC	CASSARGYEQYF
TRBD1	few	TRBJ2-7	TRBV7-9	TGTGCCAGCAGCTTGTGGACAGGGGACTTCTACGAGCAGTACTTC	CASSLWTGDFYEQYF
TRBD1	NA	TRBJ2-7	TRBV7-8	TGTGCCAGCAGGCGGGACAGGGGATTCAACGAGCAGTACTTC	CASRRDRGFNEQYF
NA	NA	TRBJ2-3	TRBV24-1	TGTGCCACCAAAGACGAACAGGGACCTAGCACAGATACGCAGTATTTT	CATKDEQGPSTDTQYF
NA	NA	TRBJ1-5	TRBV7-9	TGTGCCAGCAGCTCCGCCGGGATCCTCAATCAGCCCCAGCATTTT	CASSSAGILNQPQHF
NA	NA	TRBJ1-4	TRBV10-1	TGCGCCAGCAGCCGAGGACAGTTGGGATCCTATGAAAAACTGTTTTTT	CASSRGQLGSYEKLFF
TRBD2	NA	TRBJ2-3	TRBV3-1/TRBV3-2	TGTGCCAGCAGCCAAGAGGTGCTAGCGGGAATCTACGCAGATACGCAGTATTTT	CASSQEVLAGIYADTQYF